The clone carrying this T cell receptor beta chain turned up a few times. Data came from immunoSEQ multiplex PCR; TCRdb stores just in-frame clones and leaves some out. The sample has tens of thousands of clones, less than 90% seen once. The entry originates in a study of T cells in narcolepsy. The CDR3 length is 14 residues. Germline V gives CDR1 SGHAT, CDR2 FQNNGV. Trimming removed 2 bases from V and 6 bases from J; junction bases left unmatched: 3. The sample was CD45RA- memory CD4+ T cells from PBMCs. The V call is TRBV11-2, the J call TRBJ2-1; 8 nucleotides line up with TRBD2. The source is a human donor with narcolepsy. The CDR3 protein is CASSLFGGGNEQFF. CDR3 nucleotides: TGTGCCAGCAGCTTATTCGGGGGGGGCAATGAGCAGTTCTTC.